This T cell receptor beta chain was recovered during a study of CD8 T cells in Susac syndrome. V was pared by 3 bases and J by 4 bases, with 18 bases between. The CDR3 spans 15 residues. CDR1 and CDR2 from the germline V gene are GTSNPN and SVGIG (reference sequence). The authors carried out high-throughput sequencing of TCR beta. They applied it to CD8+ and CD4+ T cells obtained from blood. cDNA came from about 0.51 to 1 ug RNA primed by random hexamers. It was immunoSEQ multiplex PCR that amplified TCR beta CDR3 across 54 Vbeta and 13 Jbeta. TCRdb itself ran the immunoSEQ multiplex PCR reads through MiXCR, one entry per CDR3 protein. In the table there are 100,000 to 150,000 distinct CDR3 sequences, about 92% of which are singletons.

Specimen: CD4+ T cells from PBMCs. J is TRBJ1-1 and V is TRBV30, with a weak D call TRBD1 (5 bases). The receptor's source is a human donor with multiple sclerosis. The CDR3, as DNA: TGTGCCTGGAGAATACCAGGCGGGGGAGGCACTGAAGCTTTCTTT. It specifies CAWRIPGGGGTEAFF. Drawing the rest from reference TRBV30 and TRBJ1-1, the complete variable domain is SQTIHQWPATLVQPVGSPLSLECTVEGTSNPNLYWYRQAAGRGLQLLFYSVGIGQISSEVPQNLSASRPQDRQFILSSKKLLLSDSGFYLCAWRIPGGGGTEAFFGQGTRLTVV.